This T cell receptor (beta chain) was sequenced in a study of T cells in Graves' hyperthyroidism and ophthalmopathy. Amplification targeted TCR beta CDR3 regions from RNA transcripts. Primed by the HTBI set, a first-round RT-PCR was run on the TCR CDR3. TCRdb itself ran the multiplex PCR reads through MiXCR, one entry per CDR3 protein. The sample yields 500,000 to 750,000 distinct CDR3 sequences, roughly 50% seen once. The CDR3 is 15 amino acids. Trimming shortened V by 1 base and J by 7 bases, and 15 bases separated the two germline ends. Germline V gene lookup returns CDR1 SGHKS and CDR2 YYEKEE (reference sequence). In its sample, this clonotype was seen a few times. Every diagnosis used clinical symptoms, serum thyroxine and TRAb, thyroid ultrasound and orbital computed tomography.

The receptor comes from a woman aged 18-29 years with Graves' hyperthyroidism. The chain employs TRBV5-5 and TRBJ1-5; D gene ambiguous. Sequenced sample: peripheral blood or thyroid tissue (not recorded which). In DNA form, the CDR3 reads TGTGCCAGCAGCTTGACGGGGATGGGGATACAGCCCCAGCATTTT. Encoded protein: CASSLTGMGIQPQHF.